This T cell receptor beta chain was captured in a study of PD-1 blockade in classical Hodgkin lymphoma. Trimming removed 1 base at V and 6 bases at J, with 13 bases between. CDR3 size: 15 residues. The germline CDR1 and CDR2 sequences are SGHTA and FQGNSA. Profiled with immunoSEQ multiplex PCR; TCRdb holds only in-frame clones, not every one. The top ten clones hold about 9% of a sample with some 4,300 clones, approximately 71% of them seen once. Comments on this clone: What it binds is not known.

Overall study results and limits: It was CD4+ TCR diversity, not CD8+, that rose significantly by C4D1. Exclusion removed patients who began nivolumab under 1 year after ASCT. Although disease activity or prior therapy may be involved, causes of the repertoire differences remain undefined.

Each of the patients experienced relapse following autologous stem cell transplantation, and their brentuximab vedotin exposure differed. The clonotype comes from a human donor with classical Hodgkin lymphoma. This specimen consisted of peripheral blood mononuclear cells (PBMCs), obtained before the second cycle of nivolumab. This rearrangement joins TRBV7-2 to TRBJ2-1; a weak D match, TRBD1 (5 bases). The CDR3 DNA is TGTGCCAGCAGCTTAGTAGGGGCCCCGAGCAATGAGCAGTTCTTC. It yields the protein CASSLVGAPSNEQFF.